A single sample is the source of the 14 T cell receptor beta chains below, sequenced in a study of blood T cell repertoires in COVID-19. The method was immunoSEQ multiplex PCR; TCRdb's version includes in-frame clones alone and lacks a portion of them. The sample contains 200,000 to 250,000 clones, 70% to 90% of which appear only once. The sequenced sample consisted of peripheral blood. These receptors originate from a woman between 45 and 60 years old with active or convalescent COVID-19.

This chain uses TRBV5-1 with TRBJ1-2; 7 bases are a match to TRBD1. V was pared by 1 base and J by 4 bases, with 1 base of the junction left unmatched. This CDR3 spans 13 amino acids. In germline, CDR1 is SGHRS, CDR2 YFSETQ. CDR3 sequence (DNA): TGCGCCAGCAGCTTGCGACAGGGCTATGGCTACACCTTC. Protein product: CASSLRQGYGYTF.

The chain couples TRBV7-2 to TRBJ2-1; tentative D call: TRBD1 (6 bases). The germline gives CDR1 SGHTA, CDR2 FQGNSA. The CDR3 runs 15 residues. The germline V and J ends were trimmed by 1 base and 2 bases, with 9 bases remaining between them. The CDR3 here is CASSLGWGPYNEQFF. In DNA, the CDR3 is TGTGCCAGCAGCTTAGGGTGGGGGCCCTACAATGAGCAGTTCTTC.

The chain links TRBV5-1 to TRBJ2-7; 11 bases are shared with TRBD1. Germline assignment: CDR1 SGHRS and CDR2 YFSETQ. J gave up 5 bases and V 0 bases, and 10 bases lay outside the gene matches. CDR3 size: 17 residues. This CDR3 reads CASSLGVLGQGANEQYF. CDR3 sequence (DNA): TGCGCCAGCAGCTTGGGGGTCCTTGGACAGGGGGCGAACGAGCAGTACTTC.

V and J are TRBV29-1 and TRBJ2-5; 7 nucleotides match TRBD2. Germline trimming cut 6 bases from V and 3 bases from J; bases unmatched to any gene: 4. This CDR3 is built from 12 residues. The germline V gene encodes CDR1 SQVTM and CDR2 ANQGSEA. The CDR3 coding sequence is TGCAGCGTGATGGGGGGGGAAGAGACCCAGTACTTC. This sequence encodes CSVMGGEETQYF.

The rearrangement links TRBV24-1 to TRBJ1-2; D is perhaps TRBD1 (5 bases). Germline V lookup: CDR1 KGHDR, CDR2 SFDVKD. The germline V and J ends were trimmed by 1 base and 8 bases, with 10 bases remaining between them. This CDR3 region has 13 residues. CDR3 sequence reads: CATSDFGRAGYTF. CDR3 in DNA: TGTGCCACCAGTGATTTCGGCAGGGCCGGCTACACCTTC.

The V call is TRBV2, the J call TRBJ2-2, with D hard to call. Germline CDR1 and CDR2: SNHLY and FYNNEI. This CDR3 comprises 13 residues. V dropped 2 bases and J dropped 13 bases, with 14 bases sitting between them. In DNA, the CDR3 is TGTGCCAGCAGTGAACAGGCCCTGCCACCGCTGTTTTTT. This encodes CASSEQALPPLFF.

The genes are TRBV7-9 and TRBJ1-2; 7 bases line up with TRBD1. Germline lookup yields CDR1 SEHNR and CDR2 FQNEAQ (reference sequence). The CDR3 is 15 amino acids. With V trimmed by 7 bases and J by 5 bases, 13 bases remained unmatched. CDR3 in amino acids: CASTHTDRARYGYTF. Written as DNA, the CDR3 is TGTGCCAGCACCCACACCGACAGGGCCCGATATGGCTACACCTTC.

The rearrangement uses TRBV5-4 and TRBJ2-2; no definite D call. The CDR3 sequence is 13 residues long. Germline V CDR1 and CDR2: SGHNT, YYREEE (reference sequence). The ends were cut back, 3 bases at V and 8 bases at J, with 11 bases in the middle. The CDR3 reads CASSSNLVGELFF. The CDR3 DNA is TGTGCCAGCAGCTCCAACTTAGTGGGGGAGCTGTTTTTT.

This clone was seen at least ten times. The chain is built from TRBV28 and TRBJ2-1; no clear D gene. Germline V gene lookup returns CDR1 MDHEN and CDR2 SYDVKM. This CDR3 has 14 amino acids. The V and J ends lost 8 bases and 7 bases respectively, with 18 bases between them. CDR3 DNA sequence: TGTGCCAGCGAACATCGTGTGGCCAGGAATGAGCAGTTCTTC. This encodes CASEHRVARNEQFF.

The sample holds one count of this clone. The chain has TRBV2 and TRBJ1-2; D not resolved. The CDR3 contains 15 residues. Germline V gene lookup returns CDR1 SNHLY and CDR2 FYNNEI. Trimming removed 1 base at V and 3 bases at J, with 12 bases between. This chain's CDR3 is CASSEGVWGDYGYTF. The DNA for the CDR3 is TGTGCCAGCAGTGAAGGGGTGTGGGGAGACTATGGCTACACCTTC.

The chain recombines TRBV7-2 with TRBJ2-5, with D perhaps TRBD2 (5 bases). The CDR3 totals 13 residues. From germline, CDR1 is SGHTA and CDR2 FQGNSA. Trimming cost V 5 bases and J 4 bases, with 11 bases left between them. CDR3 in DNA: TGTGCCAGCAGCCCCCGAGGGCGAGAGACCCAGTACTTC. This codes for CASSPRGRETQYF.

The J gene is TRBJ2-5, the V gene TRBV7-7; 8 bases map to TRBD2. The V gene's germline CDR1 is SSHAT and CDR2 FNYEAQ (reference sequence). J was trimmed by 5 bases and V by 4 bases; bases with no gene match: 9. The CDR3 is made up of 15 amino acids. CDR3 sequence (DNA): TGTGCCAGCAGCTCTCTCCCGGGGGGGCCGGAGACCCAGTACTTC. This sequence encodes CASSSLPGGPETQYF.

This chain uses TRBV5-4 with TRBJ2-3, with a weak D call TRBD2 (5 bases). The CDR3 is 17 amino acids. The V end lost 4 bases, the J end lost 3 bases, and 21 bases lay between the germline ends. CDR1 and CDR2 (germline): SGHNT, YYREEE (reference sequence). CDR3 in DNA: TGTGCCAGCAGCGCCAAGTCGAGGGCACAAGGGACAGATACGCAGTATTTT. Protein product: CASSAKSRAQGTDTQYF.

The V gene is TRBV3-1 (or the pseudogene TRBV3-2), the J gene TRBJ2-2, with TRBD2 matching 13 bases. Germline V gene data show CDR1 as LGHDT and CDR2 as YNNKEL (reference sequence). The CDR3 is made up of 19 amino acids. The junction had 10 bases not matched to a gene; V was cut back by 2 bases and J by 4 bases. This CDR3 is CASSQTSGGATFRTGELFF. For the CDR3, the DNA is TGTGCCAGCAGCCAAACTAGCGGGGGGGCCACTTTCCGCACCGGGGAGCTGTTTTTT.